This T cell receptor (beta chain) was sequenced in a study of T cell clonality in common variable immunodeficiency. Study outcomes and limitations: CVID subjects had higher TCRbeta clonality than healthy controls, most marked in about a third. Common variable immunodeficiency TCR beta sequences reportedly had fewer deletions and N-nucleotide insertions.

Profiling relied on immunoSEQ multiplex PCR, and the TCRdb table lists in-frame clones only, not all of them. There are over 20,000 clones in the sample, none observed a single time. Diagnosis required reduced IgG, IgA and/or IgM with specific antibody deficiency. Of CVID subjects, about 14 were female and approximately 31 male, mean age approximately 40. Concerning this clone itself: What it recognizes is unknown. The sequenced fragment ends 3 residues before the CDR3 boundary, so the rest is inferred from the germline J gene.

The J segment lost 9 bases and the V segment lost 1 base, leaving 7 bases of the junction unmatched. Germline CDR1 is LNHDA and CDR2 is SQIVND (reference sequence). The length of the CDR3 is 15 residues. The sequence was collected from a human donor with common variable immunodeficiency. Sequencing was done on a sample of peripheral blood mononuclear cells. This chain links TRBV19 with TRBJ2-2, with 8 positions matching TRBD1. The CDR3 spells CASSIGTGGRRELFF. CDR3 DNA, as far as it was read: TGTGCCAGTAGTATAGGTACAGGGGGTCGAAGGGAG.